This paragraph covers one TCR beta chain sequence. Its antigen is unidentified. Template switching was used to attach UMIs, which incorporated a 6-nucleotide sample barcode. One entry per CDR3 protein, without DNA, is what TCRdb gives after re-calling the 5' RACE reads. This repertoire comprises approximately 330,000 distinct CDR3 sequences; its ten largest clones make up approximately 2%. The data belong to a study of monozygotic twins with inflammatory bowel disease. The CDR3 length is 15 residues. Per the germline V gene, CDR1 is KGHSH and CDR2 is LQKENI. Study results and limitations: The sharing of clonotypes with others was lower in IBD patients than in healthy twins, especially with disease activity. Concordant and discordant twins showed no difference in repertoire similarity, possibly from limited power.

The material sequenced was blood. V usage is TRBV18 and J usage is TRBJ2-3. The TCR was taken from a human donor with ulcerative colitis or Crohn's disease, or a healthy co-twin of an affected twin (not recorded which). CDR3 residues: CASSPNQQVPDTQYF. The whole variable domain, filled in from reference TRBV18 and TRBJ2-3, reads NAGVMQNPRHLVRRRGQEARLRCSPMKGHSHVYWYRQLPEEGLKFMVYLQKENIIDESGMPKERFSAEFPKEGPSILRIQQVVRGDSAAYFCASSPNQQVPDTQYFGPGTRLTVL.